The present TCR beta chain was sequenced within a study of cytomegalovirus exposure and HLA in healthy donors. In the study overall: The same platform used for the roughly 600 first-cohort repertoires was also used for the 120 validation repertoires, as a later analysis reported.

TCRdb's table, derived via immunoSEQ multiplex PCR, lists solely in-frame clones and lacks some. This sample yields 90,000 to 150,000 clones, of which around 87% are seen a single time; over 6% belongs to the top ten. Sequencing was performed on PBMCs. This sequence originates from a woman between 18 and 29 years old in good health and CMV-seropositive.

The CDR3 nucleotides are TGTGCCAGCAGTCACACTAGCGGGCAGTTCTTC. Translating gives CASSHTSGQFF. The rearrangement joins TRBV6-6 to TRBJ2-1; 8 bases match TRBD2. Germline V CDR1 and CDR2: MNHNY, SVGAGI (reference sequence). The V segment lost 5 bases and the J segment 12 bases; nucleotides outside the gene matches: 3. This CDR3 has 11 amino acids.